Below, one T cell receptor (beta chain) is given with its context. This clone was seen only once. The clone's antigen remains unknown. No base quality information exists; no much larger clone differs at one position. Participants in the prospective study were aged roughly 18 to 89 years, lived in approximately 26 United States geographic areas, and enrolled through a virtual design. Cohort assignment in the prospective study relied on participant-reported clinical history from a screening survey and a study questionnaire. Recovered participants in ImmuneRACE Cohort 3 were defined by two consecutive negative NP/OP PCR tests, clearance by a healthcare professional, or resolution of symptoms. Each participant in the prospective study had whole blood, serum and a nasopharyngeal or oropharyngeal swab collected by mobile phlebotomists. Over a 2-month period, participants in the prospective study had the option of providing additional blood draws and questionnaires. Before DNA extraction, prospective study blood samples were shipped either frozen or at room temperature.

This specimen belongs to a study of blood T cell repertoires in COVID-19 (TCRdb year 2020). Context from the whole study: The collaborator samples originated in the United States, Italy and Spain and spanned the acute and convalescent phases of COVID-19. Samples were obtained from the ongoing ImmuneRACE study (first 160 participants) and from about 1,300 subjects provided by 6 global collaborators. A de-identified subject ID, COVID-19 status, age in years and sex were almost always included in the sample metadata. HLA class I and class II types, where available, came from metadata supplied by the sample provider rather than from assay-based typing. A freely available public database, intended as a resource for researchers studying the immune response to SARS-CoV-2, is where the repertoires were released. The dataset comprised deeply sampled blood TCRbeta repertoires from subjects exposed to, actively infected with, or recovered from COVID-19. The material from the prospective study consisted of cDNA or gDNA derived from T cells, B-cell-depleted T cells, or PBMCs. The paper's findings and limits, for the study overall: The amount of clinical and demographic metadata varied by source and participant and was provided uncurated.

Germline trimming amounts to 2 bases on V and 6 bases on J, with 7 as the count of junction bases outside the gene matches. CDR1 and CDR2, looked up from the germline V gene, are SGHNT and YENEEA. Counted from cysteine to phenylalanine, this CDR3 has 16 amino acids. Only the CDR3 DNA stays, 48 bases, in frame from base 1. The immunoSEQ Assay, a bias-controlled multiplex PCR, was used to amplify TCRbeta CDR3 regions from genomic DNA. Turning to the authors' computational methods: The number of nucleated cells in each sample was estimated from the amplification of reference gene primers within the assay. To quantify the absolute abundance of each unique TCRbeta CDR3 rearrangement, sequence reads were collapsed and filtered. Productive Simpson clonality was computed per sample as the square root of Simpson's diversity index over productive rearrangements. TCRdb carries this immuneACCESS record with in-frame sequences only. Its versions omit some clonotypes, under half of them owing to an unresolved V gene in the studies checked, with the rest unexplained. That table gives V, J and clone size, and the DNA gave D and trimming. The sample has approximately 440,000 clones on record, less than 95% of them singletons. Together, the top ten hold roughly 0.66% of the sample.

The sample comprised PBMCs or T cells enriched from blood (not recorded which). The source of this sequence is a man between 18 and 35 years old who had recovered from COVID-19. The chain is encoded by TRBV11-3 joined to TRBJ2-3; the junction holds 11 bases that match TRBD2. The DNA is TGTGCCAGCAGCTTAAGTCCTAGCGGGGGGAGGGATACGCAGTATTTT. This sequence encodes CASSLSPSGGRDTQYF.